Presented here are 8 T cell receptor beta chains from one specimen sequenced in a study of blood T cells in healthy people across ages. The use of a sample-barcoded 5' primer and a J-beta primer mix characterized a second PCR of roughly 6 to 11 cycles. MiXCR, run by TCRdb on the 5' RACE reads, gives a single entry per CDR3 protein. The sample records some 370,000 distinct CDR3 sequences, about 52% being singletons. Sequences were obtained from blood. The receptors were gathered from a man aged 60 to 75 in good health.

This clonotype was counted many times. V usage is TRBV7-2 and J usage is TRBJ2-7; D tentatively fits TRBD1 or TRBD2 (5 bases each). CDR1 is SGHTA, CDR2 FQGNSA, per germline. The V end was cut by 1 base, the J end by 0 bases, with 10 bases between. This CDR3 is built from 15 residues. This CDR3 reads CASSLEAGSSYEQYF. In DNA form, the CDR3 reads TGTGCCAGCAGCTTAGAGGCAGGGAGCTCCTACGAGCAGTACTTC.

This clonotype was seen ten or more times. V is TRBV7-2 and J is TRBJ2-1, with 7 positions matching TRBD2. Losses at the gene ends were 2 bases for V and 8 bases for J; bases not matched to a gene: 3. Germline lookup yields CDR1 SGHTA and CDR2 FQGNSA. The CDR3 consists of 13 residues. The CDR3 nucleotides are TGTGCCAGCAGCTTATCGGGGGGAGATGAGCAGTTCTTC. It translates to CASSLSGGDEQFF.

J is TRBJ2-1 and V is TRBV20-1, with 7 bases lining up with TRBD2. J was trimmed by 6 bases and V by 1 base; bases with no gene match: 12. Germline values: CDR1 DFQATT, CDR2 SNEGSKA (reference sequence). The CDR3 runs 16 residues. CDR3 nucleotides: TGCAGTGCTAGAGGAGTCCTTGGAGCGGGGCCCAATGAGCAGTTCTTC. Translated: CSARGVLGAGPNEQFF.

The chain links TRBV12-3 or TRBV12-4 to TRBJ1-4; TRBD1 is a possible D gene (6 bases). V lost 0 bases and J lost 7, with 9 bases in between. CDR3 length equals 14 residues. CDR3 DNA sequence: TGTGCCAGCAGTTTAGCGAGGGGGGGTGAAAAACTGTTTTTT. This codes for CASSLARGGEKLFF.

On this clonotype: It may be a read error: a sequence one base away is much more abundant. The gene calls are TRBV7-8 and TRBJ2-7; D remains ambiguous. This CDR3 region has 12 residues. Germline values: CDR1 SGHVS, CDR2 FQNEAQ. This CDR3 is CVSSPVFREQYF. Written as DNA, the CDR3 is TGTGTCAGCAGCCCGGTTTTCCGCGAGCAGTACTTC.

The chain joins TRBV3-1 to TRBJ1-4, with 7 bases identical to TRBD1. The CDR3 is made up of 15 amino acids. The J segment lost 5 bases and the V segment lost 5 bases, leaving 8 bases of the junction unmatched. Per germline, CDR1 LGHDT and CDR2 YNNKEL (reference sequence). CDR3 nucleotides: TGTGCCAGCAGCTATCGACAGGGCGGGAATGAAAAACTGTTTTTT. It codes for CASSYRQGGNEKLFF.

This CDR3 is CASSFQNGDEQFF. The CDR3, as DNA: TGCGCCAGCAGCTTTCAAAATGGGGATGAGCAGTTCTTC. V gene TRBV5-1 combines with J gene TRBJ2-1; D remains unclear. CDR3 size: 13 residues. Trimming pared 2 bases from V and 8 bases from J, leaving 11 bases between. Germline CDR1 and CDR2: SGHRS and YFSETQ. The entire variable domain, with the rest obtained from reference TRBV5-1 and TRBJ2-1, is as follows: KAGVTQTPRYLIKTRGQQVTLSCSPISGHRSVSWYQQTPGQGLQFLFEYFSETQRNKGNFPGRFSGRQFSNSRSEMNVSTLELGDSALYLCASSFQNGDEQFFGPGTRLTVL.

This clonotype was recorded at least ten times. The chain employs TRBV2 and TRBJ2-3, with TRBD1 identical over 7 bases. The CDR3 consists of 14 residues. CDR1 is SNHLY and CDR2 is FYNNEI in the germline V gene. With V trimmed by 6 bases and J by 4 bases, 7 bases remained unmatched. This CDR3 reads CASRIGGAADTQYF. As DNA, the CDR3 is TGTGCCAGCAGGATAGGGGGCGCGGCAGATACGCAGTATTTT.